This TCR beta chain was captured by sequencing in a study of T cell responses to AZD1222 COVID-19 vaccine. Findings and caveats of the study: The CD4 TCRs associated with vaccination extended across spike and predominated at 160-218 and 743-854. Seropositivity was recorded at baseline in only five to seven AZD1222 recipients. Reports say nearly half of spike-specific TCRs go after unmutated variant regions. The donors showed a predominance of white British ancestry and of females, with possible underestimation of clonal diversity.

Remarks on this clone: Antigen: not known.

The germline CDR1 and CDR2 sequences are MGHRA and YSYEKL. V was shortened by 0 bases and J by 3 bases, with 17 bases between the two germline ends. This CDR3 region has 17 residues. Sequencing was performed with immunoSEQ multiplex PCR; in TCRdb, only in-frame clones are kept and a portion is missing. The sample records about 170,000 clones, 92% being singletons. The starting material was peripheral blood, obtained on day 0 of AZD1222 vaccination. The chain has TRBV4-1 and TRBJ1-2; D is uncertain. The clonotype was recovered from an adult in good health. The DNA for the CDR3 is TGCGCCAGCAGCCAAGATGGAGTTGCAGCTATCTACTATGGCTACACCTTC. This gives the protein CASSQDGVAAIYYGYTF.